The 6 T cell receptor beta chains given below trace back to one sample, sequenced in a study of blood T cell repertoires in COVID-19. The protocol was immunoSEQ multiplex PCR, while the TCRdb copy is restricted to in-frame clones and leaves out a portion. The table lists over 150,000 clones, 75% to 80% of them singletons. Sequenced sample: peripheral blood. These receptors were obtained from a woman in her 70s with acute or convalescent COVID-19.

The gene calls are TRBV15 and TRBJ2-2; D gene uncertain. CDR3 length: 14 residues. The V end was cut by 0 bases, the J end by 6 bases, with 8 bases between. CDR1 LNHNV and CDR2 YYDKDF come from the germline V gene (reference sequence). As DNA, the CDR3 is TGTGCCACCAGCAGAGATCTCGCAGCCGGGGAGCTGTTTTTT. Its protein product is CATSRDLAAGELFF.

V gene TRBV6-4 combines with J gene TRBJ2-1; 12 bases fit TRBD2. Germline V gene data show CDR1 as MRHNA and CDR2 as SNTAGT. The CDR3 spans 14 residues. V shed 3 bases and J 9 bases; nucleotides not matched to a gene: 3. CDR3 sequence reads: CASSETSGSSEQFF. The DNA of the CDR3 is TGTGCCAGCAGTGAGACTAGCGGGAGTAGTGAGCAGTTCTTC.

In its sample, this clone was seen once. The chain joins TRBV24-1 to TRBJ2-1; 9 bases fit TRBD2. There are 14 residues in the CDR3. Per germline, CDR1 KGHDR and CDR2 SFDVKD. The trim removed 5 bases at V and 8 bases at J, leaving 6 bases unmatched. CDR3 amino acids: CATSVAGGPYEQFF. The CDR3, as DNA: TGTGCCACCAGTGTCGCGGGAGGGCCTTATGAGCAGTTCTTC.

This clone appeared a few times. The J gene is TRBJ1-4, the V gene TRBV2, with 7 bases identical to TRBD1. Trimming removed 5 bases from V and 14 bases from J; junction bases left unmatched: 8. This CDR3 has 12 residues. CDR1 is SNHLY and CDR2 is FYNNEI in the germline V gene. The CDR3 sequence: CASSRDSLELFF. In DNA, the CDR3 is TGTGCCAGCAGTCGGGACAGCCTTGAGCTGTTTTTT.

The chain is built from TRBV28 and TRBJ2-1, with D maybe TRBD2 (6 bases). The V and J ends lost 8 bases and 0 bases respectively, with 11 bases between them. Germline V lookup: CDR1 MDHEN, CDR2 SYDVKM. The CDR3 covers 14 residues. CDR3 region: CASGGPSSYNEQFF. CDR3 nucleotide sequence: TGTGCCAGCGGAGGGCCAAGCTCCTACAATGAGCAGTTCTTC.

This chain links TRBV19 with TRBJ1-2; D is unresolved. Trimming removed 7 bases from V and 4 bases from J, with 10 bases in between. The CDR3 spans 12 residues. The V gene's germline CDR1 is LNHDA and CDR2 SQIVND (reference sequence). CDR3 nucleotides: TGTGCCAGTACCCCCCGAGGCTATGGCTACACCTTC. It specifies CASTPRGYGYTF. The whole variable domain, filled in from reference TRBV19 and TRBJ1-2, reads DGGITQSPKYLFRKEGQNVTLSCEQNLNHDAMYWYRQDPGQGLRLIYYSQIVNDFQKGDIAEGYSVSREKKESFPLTVTSAQKNPTAFYLCASTPRGYGYTFGSGTRLTVV.